The next 29 T cell receptor beta chains were all read from a single sample in a study of T cells in Graves' hyperthyroidism and ophthalmopathy. TCR beta CDR3 sequences were amplified from RNA transcripts. HTBI primers were employed in a first-round RT-PCR of the TCR CDR3. TCRdb reprocessed the multiplex PCR reads via MiXCR and lists one record per CDR3 protein. This sample has over 200,000 distinct CDR3 sequences; roughly 15% occur once, and the top ten carry around 50%. The sequencing input was blood. These receptors all come from a man aged 50-60 years with Graves' hyperthyroidism.

This clonotype occurred many times. The chain combines TRBV7-2 with TRBJ1-1, with 7 nucleotides matching TRBD1. The germline CDR1 and CDR2 sequences are SGHTA and FQGNSA. The CDR3 length is 14 residues. V was pared by 3 bases and J by 4 bases, with 5 bases of the junction left unmatched. The CDR3 bases are TGTGCCAGCAGCTTGGACAGGTGGAGCACTGAAGCTTTCTTT. Its protein product is CASSLDRWSTEAFF.

This clonotype showed up many times. The chain has TRBV28 and TRBJ1-1, with D possibly being TRBD1 (6 bases). CDR3 length equals 15 residues. Deletions cut 5 bases from V and 5 bases from J, with 18 bases between. Germline CDR1 MDHEN, CDR2 SYDVKM. CDR3 nucleotides: TGTGCCAGCAGTCCCCAGGACAGCCTTAGAACTGAAGCTTTCTTT. Encoded protein: CASSPQDSLRTEAFF.

This clonotype came up a few times. The chain recombines TRBV9 with TRBJ2-5; a possible D gene is TRBD2 (5 bases). Germline V lookup: CDR1 SGDLS, CDR2 YYNGEE. V was shortened by 4 bases and J by 7 bases, with 17 bases between the two germline ends. The CDR3 is 14 amino acids. CDR3 amino acids: CASSPAGSVGTQYF. CDR3 in DNA: TGTGCCAGCAGCCCCGCGGGCTCGGTAGGGACCCAGTACTTC.

The J gene is TRBJ2-3, the V gene TRBV6-5, with 9 bases aligning to TRBD2. In germline, CDR1 is MNHEY, CDR2 SVGAGI. Germline trimming cut 2 bases from V and 3 bases from J; bases unmatched to any gene: 3. There are 15 residues in the CDR3. CDR3 protein: CASSYRAGGTDTQYF. The CDR3 DNA is TGTGCCAGCAGTTACCGAGCGGGAGGTACAGATACGCAGTATTTT.

This clonotype showed up just a few times. This sequence joins TRBV14 and TRBJ2-5; D is ambiguous. This CDR3 contains 14 residues. CDR1 SGHDN and CDR2 FVKESK come from the germline V gene. V was trimmed by 1 base and J by 5 bases, leaving 11 bases between them. Here the CDR3 reads CASSQGRGSETQYF. CDR3 coding DNA: TGTGCCAGCAGCCAAGGTAGAGGATCGGAGACCCAGTACTTC.

This clonotype was observed at least ten times. The V gene is TRBV3-1, the J gene TRBJ2-1; no definite D call. This CDR3 is 15 amino acids long. The V and J ends lost 4 bases and 4 bases respectively, with 14 bases between them. The germline V gene encodes CDR1 LGHDT and CDR2 YNNKEL (reference sequence). CDR3 amino acids: CASSPTHLEYNEQFF. The CDR3 nucleotides read TGTGCCAGCAGCCCGACTCATCTCGAGTACAATGAGCAGTTCTTC.

This clonotype was counted many times. The chain carries TRBV12-5 and TRBJ1-4; D is unresolved. This CDR3 comprises 11 residues. V shed 6 bases and J shed 5 bases, with 4 bases lying between them. The germline V gene has CDR1 LGHNT and CDR2 FRNRAP. CDR3 loop: CASGLNEKLFF. The CDR3 DNA is TGTGCTAGTGGCCTGAATGAAAAACTGTTTTTT.

In this sample, this clonotype turned up many times. V gene TRBV3-1 combines with J gene TRBJ2-3; D is possibly TRBD2 (6 bases). Germline lookup yields CDR1 LGHDT and CDR2 YNNKEL (reference sequence). V was cut by 1 base and J by 1 base, with 6 bases left in between. CDR3 length: 14 amino acids. As DNA, the CDR3 is TGTGCCAGCAGCCAAGGCGGGGGCACAGATACGCAGTATTTT. Encoded protein: CASSQGGGTDTQYF.

This clonotype was observed at least ten times. The genes are TRBV5-1 and TRBJ2-7; 8 bases line up with TRBD2. Trimming cost V 4 bases and J 1 base; bases outside gene matches: 10. The CDR3 runs to 16 residues. The germline gives CDR1 SGHRS, CDR2 YFSETQ. The CDR3 bases are TGCGCCAGCAGCCCCCAGAGCGGGAGTGGATCCTACGAGCAGTACTTC. This encodes CASSPQSGSGSYEQYF. Using reference TRBV5-1 and TRBJ2-7 for the parts outside the CDR3, the full variable domain is KAGVTQTPRYLIKTRGQQVTLSCSPISGHRSVSWYQQTPGQGLQFLFEYFSETQRNKGNFPGRFSGRQFSNSRSEMNVSTLELGDSALYLCASSPQSGSGSYEQYFGPGTRLTVT.

This clonotype was seen only a few times. This chain uses TRBV6-2 or TRBV6-3 with TRBJ2-1; 8 bases are a match to TRBD1. With V trimmed by 10 bases and J by 5 bases, 10 bases remained unmatched. This CDR3 has 14 residues. Germline values: CDR1 MNHEY, CDR2 SVGEGT. CDR3 in DNA: TGTGCCACCCAGACCAGGGGGCCAGACAATGAGCAGTTCTTC. This sequence encodes CATQTRGPDNEQFF.

This clonotype was recorded at least ten times. The CDR3 nucleotides are TGTGCTAGCGGGAGGGGATACAATGAGCAGTTCTTC. Translation: CASGRGYNEQFF. The V gene is TRBV12-5, the J gene TRBJ2-1; 8 bases are a match to TRBD2. The CDR3 runs to 12 residues. The J segment lost 4 bases and the V segment lost 9 bases, leaving 2 bases of the junction unmatched. The germline CDR1 and CDR2 sequences are LGHNT and FRNRAP.

This clonotype was observed many times. This chain links TRBV6-1 with TRBJ1-2; a possible D gene is TRBD1 (6 bases). V gave up 6 bases and J gave up 4 bases, with 12 bases separating them. This CDR3 is 13 amino acids long. The germline gives CDR1 MNHNS, CDR2 SASEGT. The CDR3 bases are TGTGCCAGCAGGACTATACAGGGCTATGGCTACACCTTC. Translating gives CASRTIQGYGYTF.

The rearrangement joins TRBV7-9 to TRBJ2-3, with D hard to call. The germline V gene has CDR1 SEHNR and CDR2 FQNEAQ (reference sequence). The V gene lost 5 bases and the J gene lost 9 bases, with 12 bases spanning the gap. This CDR3 is built from 12 residues. The CDR3 loop reads CASSQGVRTQYF. The CDR3 DNA sequence: TGTGCCAGCAGCCAAGGCGTGCGGACGCAGTATTTT.

This clonotype was detected ten times or more. V gene TRBV28 combines with J gene TRBJ2-2; perhaps TRBD2 as D (5 bases). The germline gives CDR1 MDHEN, CDR2 SYDVKM. Trimming removed 6 bases from V and 3 bases from J, with 11 bases in between. The CDR3 loop spans 14 amino acids. CDR3 bases: TGTGCCAGCAGCGGGGATTCTTACACCGGGGAGCTGTTTTTT. Translated, it gives CASSGDSYTGELFF.

This clonotype was seen ten or more times. The CDR3: CASSLDLAETEETQYF. For the CDR3, the DNA is TGCGCCAGCAGCTTGGATCTAGCGGAGACCGAAGAGACCCAGTACTTC. The chain employs TRBV5-1 and TRBJ2-5; 7 bases are a match to TRBD2. V gave up 0 bases and J gave up 3 bases; unmatched junction bases: 8. The CDR3 runs 16 residues. Germline-derived CDR1 and CDR2 are SGHRS and YFSETQ.

This clonotype was counted at least ten times. The chain links TRBV2 to TRBJ2-3, with D possibly matching TRBD2 (5 bases). This CDR3 spans 13 amino acids. Germline V CDR1 and CDR2: SNHLY, FYNNEI. Trimming stripped 3 bases from V and 4 bases from J, with 8 bases between. The CDR3 here is CASSDGSADTQYF. CDR3 nucleotide sequence: TGTGCCAGCAGTGATGGTAGCGCAGATACGCAGTATTTT.

V gene TRBV29-1 combines with J gene TRBJ2-7, with no clear D. V was trimmed by 5 bases and J by 3 bases, leaving 17 bases between them. This CDR3 has 14 residues. Germline lookup yields CDR1 SQVTM and CDR2 ANQGSEA. The chain's CDR3 is CSVPTIGSSYEQYF. CDR3 DNA sequence: TGCAGCGTTCCCACCATAGGCAGCAGCTACGAGCAGTACTTC.

This clonotype was seen a few times. The genes are TRBV7-9 and TRBJ2-2, with TRBD2 identical over 7 bases. The CDR3 is made up of 16 amino acids. Per germline, CDR1 SEHNR and CDR2 FQNEAQ (reference sequence). Trimming took 1 base from V and 1 from J; bases not matched to a gene: 3. As DNA, the CDR3 is TGTGCCAGCAGCTTAGGACTAGCCGAGAACACCGGGGAGCTGTTTTTT. It translates to CASSLGLAENTGELFF. The whole variable domain, remainder taken from reference TRBV7-9 and TRBJ2-2, is DTGVSQNPRHKITKRGQNVTFRCDPISEHNRLYWYRQTLGQGPEFLTYFQNEAQLEKSRLLSDRFSAERPKGSFSTLEIQRTEQGDSAMYLCASSLGLAENTGELFFGEGSRLTVL.

The chain couples TRBV7-2 to TRBJ1-3, with D hard to call. The CDR3 totals 14 residues. V lost 3 bases and J lost 0, with 6 bases in between. Per the germline V gene, CDR1 is SGHTA and CDR2 is FQGNSA. This CDR3 is CASSFSVSGNTIYF. CDR3 DNA sequence: TGTGCCAGCAGCTTCAGTGTCTCTGGAAACACCATATATTTT. The variable domain in full, with the rest retrieved from reference TRBV7-2 and TRBJ1-3, is GAGVSQSPSNKVTEKGKDVELRCDPISGHTALYWYRQSLGQGLEFLIYFQGNSAPDKSGLPSDRFSAERTGGSVSTLTIQRTQQEDSAVYLCASSFSVSGNTIYFGEGSWLTVV.

Many counts were recorded for this clonotype. The rearrangement uses TRBV11-3 and TRBJ2-1; 13 nucleotides agree with TRBD2. Germline values: CDR1 SGHNT, CDR2 YENEEA. The J segment lost 13 bases and the V segment lost 2 bases, leaving 11 bases of the junction unmatched. This CDR3 comprises 16 residues. As DNA, the CDR3 is TGTGCCAGCAGCTTAAGTTGGACTAGCGGGAGCTTAACCCAGTTCTTC. Translating it yields CASSLSWTSGSLTQFF.

This clonotype showed up just a few times. The J gene is TRBJ1-5, the V gene TRBV29-1, with D possibly being TRBD1 (5 bases). There are 14 residues in the CDR3. V was pared by 7 bases and J by 0 bases, with 13 bases between. Germline loops: CDR1 SQVTM, CDR2 ANQGSEA. CDR3 sequence: CSASGTDSNQPQHF. DNA for the CDR3: TGCAGCGCCTCCGGGACGGATAGCAATCAGCCCCAGCATTTT.

This clonotype has only a few counts. V and J are TRBV3-1 and TRBJ1-6; D is possibly TRBD1 (6 bases). Trimming cost V 3 bases and J 8 bases, with 8 bases left between them. CDR3 length: 13 amino acids. Germline V gene sequence: CDR1 LGHDT, CDR2 YNNKEL (reference sequence). CDR3 nucleotides: TGTGCCAGCAGCCACCCAGGGGATTCACCCCTCCACTTT. It is translated as CASSHPGDSPLHF.

This clonotype showed up just a few times. This chain connects TRBV6-4 to TRBJ2-3, with D tentatively TRBD2 (6 bases). Per the germline V gene, CDR1 is MRHNA and CDR2 is SNTAGT. Trimming left V 4 bases short and J 5 bases short, with 13 bases between. This CDR3 is built from 14 residues. CDR3 sequence: CASSAGGIVDTQYF. CDR3 DNA sequence: TGTGCCAGCAGTGCAGGCGGGATAGTAGATACGCAGTATTTT.

This clonotype came up a few times. The CDR3 reads CASSPLSGTRSEKLFF. CDR3 bases: TGTGCCAGCAGTCCCCTCTCCGGGACAAGGAGTGAAAAACTGTTTTTT. V usage is TRBV2 and J usage is TRBJ1-4; D possibly corresponds to TRBD1 (6 bases). V lost 5 bases, J lost 7 bases, and 20 bases lay in between. The V gene's germline CDR1 is SNHLY and CDR2 FYNNEI. The length of the CDR3 is 16 residues.

This clonotype was found many times. The rearrangement uses TRBV6-1 and TRBJ2-5; D may be TRBD2 (5 bases). Trimming cost V 5 bases and J 1 base, with 14 bases left between them. This CDR3 contains 15 residues. The germline V gene encodes CDR1 MNHNS and CDR2 SASEGT. CDR3 sequence (DNA): TGTGCCAGCAGTACCCCTGAAGGAGGCCAAGAGACCCAGTACTTC. Its translation: CASSTPEGGQETQYF.

This clonotype was seen repeatedly, ten times or more. The chain uses TRBV9 and TRBJ2-7; 7 bases are shared with TRBD2. Per the germline V gene, CDR1 is SGDLS and CDR2 is YYNGEE. The CDR3 consists of 14 residues. The V and J ends lost 0 bases and 0 bases, in that order; junction bases with no gene match: 0. The CDR3 DNA sequence: TGTGCCAGCAGCGTAGCTAGCGGCTCCTACGAGCAGTACTTC. Translated, it gives CASSVASGSYEQYF.

This clonotype was detected only a few times. This rearrangement joins TRBV6-2 or TRBV6-3 to TRBJ2-2; possibly TRBD2 for D (6 bases). This CDR3 region has 15 residues. Trimming took 6 bases from V and 1 from J, leaving 12 bases between them. Germline V CDR1 and CDR2: MNHEY, SVGEGT. CDR3 in amino acids: CASRVTSVNTGELFF. Written as DNA, the CDR3 is TGTGCCAGCAGAGTGACTAGTGTGAACACCGGGGAGCTGTTTTTT.

This clonotype was detected only a few times. The chain couples TRBV7-3 to TRBJ2-3; D is possibly TRBD1 (6 bases). Germline assignment: CDR1 SGHTA and CDR2 FQGTGA. This CDR3 comprises 13 residues. V lost 2 bases and J lost 4, with 7 bases in between. The CDR3, as DNA: TGTGCCAGCAGCTTACAGGGGCCAGATACGCAGTATTTT. This gives the protein CASSLQGPDTQYF.

This clonotype was counted many times. V gene TRBV7-3 combines with J gene TRBJ2-7; D might be TRBD2 (7 bases). Germline lookup yields CDR1 SGHTA and CDR2 FQGTGA. V dropped 4 bases and J dropped 6 bases, with 19 bases sitting between them. The CDR3 runs 15 residues. The CDR3 spells CASSSTPTSRGEQYF. As DNA, the CDR3 is TGTGCCAGCAGCTCGACTCCGACTAGCAGGGGCGAGCAGTACTTC.